The 27 T cell receptor beta chains reported below all come from one sample, sequenced in a study of blood T cell repertoires in COVID-19. Sequenced by immunoSEQ multiplex PCR; TCRdb stores in-frame clones only, minus some. The table has 200,000 to 250,000 clones, 80% to 85% seen once. What was sequenced was peripheral blood. The receptors originated from a woman aged 65 to 85 with COVID-19, enrolled during active disease.

J is TRBJ1-1 and V is TRBV14; D is possibly TRBD1 (6 bases). CDR3 length: 15 amino acids. Germline CDR1 and CDR2: SGHDN and FVKESK. Trimming removed 5 bases from V and 4 bases from J, with 17 bases in between. The CDR3 bases are TGTGCCAGCAGCTATAATTACAGGGCGGGCACTGAAGCTTTCTTT. Its protein product is CASSYNYRAGTEAFF.

The chain combines TRBV6-2 or TRBV6-3 with TRBJ2-7, with D maybe TRBD2 (5 bases). CDR1 is MNHEY, CDR2 SVGEGT, per germline. Trimming left V 4 bases short and J 3 bases short, with 19 bases between. The CDR3 consists of 16 residues. CDR3 in amino acids: CASSSPGLPNDYEQYF. For the CDR3, the DNA is TGTGCCAGCAGTTCCCCGGGATTACCTAATGACTACGAGCAGTACTTC.

The chain joins TRBV27 to TRBJ1-3; no clear D gene. The germline gives CDR1 MNHEY, CDR2 SMNVEV (reference sequence). Deletions cut 3 bases from V and 6 bases from J, with 6 bases between. The CDR3 extends over 12 amino acids. CDR3 in amino acids: CASSFFVNTIYF. For the CDR3, the DNA is TGTGCCAGCAGTTTTTTCGTAAACACCATATATTTT.

In this sample, this clone turned up once. The chain is built from TRBV18 and TRBJ2-5; TRBD2 matches 9 bases. CDR1 and CDR2 (germline): KGHSH, LQKENI. The ends lost 4 bases at V and 4 bases at J; junction bases unmatched: 13. The CDR3 consists of 17 residues. CDR3 nucleotide sequence: TGTGCCAGCTCACGAATCGACGCGGGAGGGCCTGGAGAGACCCAGTACTTC. Translating gives CASSRIDAGGPGETQYF.

This clone was counted only a few times. The V and J genes are TRBV18 and TRBJ1-3, with D possibly matching TRBD1 (5 bases). V dropped 6 bases and J dropped 0 bases, with 18 bases sitting between them. The CDR3 is 17 amino acids. CDR1 and CDR2 from the germline V gene are KGHSH and LQKENI. As DNA, the CDR3 is TGTGCCAGCTCTCAGGGTTCGGGTGCGGCCTCTGGAAACACCATATATTTT. Translated, it gives CASSQGSGAASGNTIYF.

The genes are TRBV29-1 and TRBJ2-1, with D tentatively TRBD1 (5 bases). From germline, CDR1 is SQVTM and CDR2 ANQGSEA. V was cut by 8 bases and J by 6 bases, with 14 bases left in between. There are 12 residues in the CDR3. CDR3 sequence: CSTITGSNEQFF. The CDR3 DNA is TGCAGCACAATAACAGGTAGCAATGAGCAGTTCTTC.

J is TRBJ2-7 and V is TRBV7-8; maybe TRBD2 (6 bases). The germline V gene encodes CDR1 SGHVS and CDR2 FQNEAQ. V was shortened by 5 bases and J by 1 base, with 15 bases between the two germline ends. The CDR3 runs to 15 residues. The CDR3 DNA sequence: TGTGCCAGCAGCATCCAGCTAGCGACTTCCTACGAGCAGTACTTC. Protein product: CASSIQLATSYEQYF. Supplemented by reference TRBV7-8 and TRBJ2-7, the full variable domain reads GAGVSQSPRYKVAKRGQDVALRCDPISGHVSLFWYQQALGQGPEFLTYFQNEAQLDKSGLPSDRFFAERPEGSVSTLKIQRTQQEDSAVYLCASSIQLATSYEQYFGPGTRLTVT.

Concerning this clone itself: At one end, the junction sequence differs from germline, possibly due to a read error. The chain couples TRBV6-2 or TRBV6-3 to TRBJ2-7; TRBD2 might be the D (6 bases). Germline lookup yields CDR1 MNHEY and CDR2 SVGEGT. The CDR3 consists of 16 residues. The CDR3 sequence is CASSHSVRGGLYEQYF. The CDR3 DNA is TGTGCCAGCAGTCACTCGGTCCGGGGAGGACTTTACGAGCAGTACTTC.

This rearrangement joins TRBV24-1 to TRBJ2-1; TRBD2 matches 8 bases. After removal of 7 bases from V and 5 bases from J, the junction contained 3 bases not matched to a gene. The V gene's germline CDR1 is KGHDR and CDR2 SFDVKD. This CDR3 is 13 amino acids long. The CDR3 protein is CATSQLADNEQFF. Here the CDR3 DNA reads TGTGCCACCAGCCAACTAGCGGACAATGAGCAGTTCTTC.

The chain combines TRBV28 with TRBJ1-3, with 9 bases identical to TRBD1. The CDR3 contains 15 residues. Germline loops: CDR1 MDHEN, CDR2 SYDVKM. V was clipped by 5 bases and J by 4 bases; unmatched bases: 6. CDR3: CASSRDRVSGNTIYF. The CDR3 DNA is TGTGCCAGCAGTAGGGACAGGGTCTCCGGAAACACCATATATTTT.

The chain joins TRBV11-2 to TRBJ1-1; 7 nucleotides agree with TRBD1. Germline trimming cut 3 bases from V and 2 bases from J; bases unmatched to any gene: 12. The CDR3 spans 17 residues. The germline CDR1 and CDR2 sequences are SGHAT and FQNNGV. The CDR3 sequence: CASSLRGRLLVNTEAFF. CDR3 DNA sequence: TGTGCCAGCAGCTTGAGGGGGCGCTTGTTGGTTAACACTGAAGCTTTCTTT.

In DNA, the CDR3 is TGCGCCAGCAGCCAAGCTGAGGGGGTATACCAGCCCCAGCATTTT. As protein: CASSQAEGVYQPQHF. This chain uses TRBV4-1 with TRBJ1-5; tentatively, D is TRBD1 (6 bases). The CDR3 consists of 15 residues. Per the germline V gene, CDR1 is MGHRA and CDR2 is YSYEKL. V was pared by 1 base and J by 7 bases, with 14 bases between.

This clone was seen only once. The chain links TRBV3-1 (or the pseudogene TRBV3-2) to TRBJ2-5; TRBD1 is a possible D gene (6 bases). Germline CDR1 reads LGHDT; CDR2 reads YNNKEL (reference sequence). The CDR3 contains 16 residues. Trimming removed 4 bases at V and 1 base at J, with 16 bases between. In DNA, the CDR3 is TGTGCCAGCAGCCTCGGGACACTTACGACCCAAGAGACCCAGTACTTC. This gives the protein CASSLGTLTTQETQYF.

The CDR3 DNA is TGTGCCAGCAGCTTGGAACAGGGGGCAGTTTCAGATACGCAGTATTTT. It translates to CASSLEQGAVSDTQYF. The rearrangement joins TRBV5-5 to TRBJ2-3; 9 positions agree with TRBD1. This CDR3 has 16 amino acids. Trimming at V came to 0 bases and at J to 4 bases, leaving 6 bases not matched to a gene. Germline V lookup: CDR1 SGHKS, CDR2 YYEKEE (reference sequence).

The genes are TRBV4-1 and TRBJ2-1; no reliable D call. CDR1 and CDR2 (germline): MGHRA, YSYEKL. CDR3 length: 15 amino acids. V was clipped by 1 base and J by 0 bases, with 7 bases between them. For the CDR3, the DNA is TGCGCCAGCAGCCAAGGCCCTACCTCCTACAATGAGCAGTTCTTC. The encoded protein is CASSQGPTSYNEQFF.

The J gene is TRBJ1-1, the V gene TRBV2; no clear D gene. The CDR3 has 12 residues. V was trimmed by 7 bases and J by 1 base, leaving 7 bases between them. Germline V gene sequence: CDR1 SNHLY, CDR2 FYNNEI. The CDR3 nucleotides read TGTGCCAGCACTACCGGGAACACTGAAGCTTTCTTT. Protein sequence: CASTTGNTEAFF.

The chain is built from TRBV12-3 or TRBV12-4 and TRBJ1-6; TRBD1 matches 10 bases. This CDR3 contains 13 residues. Trimming cost V 8 bases and J 8 bases; bases outside gene matches: 3. CDR3 in DNA: TGTGCCAGCGCGGGACAGGGGCATTCACCCCTCCACTTT. It is translated as CASAGQGHSPLHF.

This clone was detected only once. This sequence joins TRBV7-2 and TRBJ2-7; D remains ambiguous. Deletions cut 5 bases from V and 5 bases from J, with 10 bases between. Germline CDR1 SGHTA, CDR2 FQGNSA. The CDR3 contains 12 residues. DNA for the CDR3: TGTGCCAGCAGCCTAGGCGCCCACGAGCAGTACTTC. As protein: CASSLGAHEQYF.

This clone was observed a single time. The chain uses TRBV24-1 and TRBJ2-6; possible D gene TRBD1, 6 bases. The CDR3 spans 19 residues. V lost 3 bases and J lost 1, with 18 bases in between. Germline loops: CDR1 KGHDR, CDR2 SFDVKD. The CDR3 is CATSDPQGPVGSGANVLTF. CDR3 nucleotides: TGTGCCACCAGTGATCCACAGGGACCCGTAGGGTCTGGGGCCAACGTCCTGACTTTC.

The V and J genes are TRBV11-3 and TRBJ2-1; TRBD2 matches 7 bases. CDR3 length: 15 amino acids. CDR1 SGHNT and CDR2 YENEEA come from the germline V gene. V shed 3 bases and J 0 bases; nucleotides not matched to a gene: 2. CDR3 sequence reads: CASSFGGSSYNEQFF. DNA of the CDR3: TGTGCCAGCAGCTTCGGCGGGAGCTCCTACAATGAGCAGTTCTTC.

This clone was detected once. The V call is TRBV10-3, the J call TRBJ1-5; D unclear. The CDR3 totals 13 residues. V was shortened by 10 bases and J by 4 bases, with 14 bases between the two germline ends. CDR1 ENHRY and CDR2 SYGVKD come from the germline V gene. In DNA form, the CDR3 reads TGTGCCACCCTGGAGAGGGAGAATCAGCCCCAGCATTTT. Residues: CATLERENQPQHF.

V is TRBV15 and J is TRBJ2-1, with 8 bases identical to TRBD1. V lost 0 bases and J lost 6; bases outside the gene matches: 16. The length of the CDR3 is 19 residues. Germline assignment: CDR1 LNHNV and CDR2 YYDKDF (reference sequence). The CDR3 here is CATSRDRVSTGQEGNEQFF. CDR3 coding DNA: TGTGCCACCAGCAGAGATCGTGTAAGCACGGGACAGGAGGGCAATGAGCAGTTCTTC.

The chain couples TRBV7-2 to TRBJ2-7; TRBD2 aligns across 7 bases. This CDR3 comprises 15 residues. CDR1 is SGHTA and CDR2 is FQGNSA in the germline V gene. V lost 5 bases, J lost 8 bases, and 15 bases stayed unmatched. The CDR3 nucleotides are TGTGCCAGCAGCCCCTTGGGCGGGAGTGCCAAACAGCAGTACTTC. This codes for CASSPLGGSAKQQYF.

The chain couples TRBV6-2 or TRBV6-3 to TRBJ1-2, with D perhaps matching TRBD1 (5 bases). V shed 0 bases and J shed 7 bases, with 9 bases lying between them. Per germline, CDR1 MNHEY and CDR2 SVGEGT. This CDR3 region has 13 residues. This CDR3 reads CASSYSGGTGYTF. For the CDR3, the DNA is TGTGCCAGCAGTTACTCGGGGGGGACTGGCTACACCTTC.

Notes on this clone: Other DNA sequences from this sample encode an identical CDR3 as well. The chain uses TRBV30 and TRBJ1-1; D unresolved. Germline lookup yields CDR1 GTSNPN and CDR2 SVGIG (reference sequence). This CDR3 is 14 amino acids long. Trimming left V 0 bases short and J 4 bases short, with 12 bases between. CDR3 loop: CAWSVLSGSTEAFF. For the CDR3, the DNA is TGTGCCTGGAGTGTACTTTCGGGAAGCACTGAAGCTTTCTTT. The full variable domain, with the rest looked up from reference TRBV30 and TRBJ1-1, is SQTIHQWPATLVQPVGSPLSLECTVEGTSNPNLYWYRQAAGRGLQLLFYSVGIGQISSEVPQNLSASRPQDRQFILSSKKLLLSDSGFYLCAWSVLSGSTEAFFGQGTRLTVV.

This chain links TRBV7-9 with TRBJ1-2; 7 bases are shared with TRBD1. In germline, CDR1 is SEHNR, CDR2 FQNEAQ (reference sequence). V was clipped by 4 bases and J by 6 bases; unmatched bases: 8. The CDR3 runs to 14 residues. The CDR3 sequence: CASSSRGQTDGYTF. CDR3 in DNA: TGTGCCAGCAGCTCCCGGGGACAGACGGATGGCTACACCTTC. Variable domain in full (rest from reference TRBV7-9 and TRBJ1-2): DTGVSQNPRHKITKRGQNVTFRCDPISEHNRLYWYRQTLGQGPEFLTYFQNEAQLEKSRLLSDRFSAERPKGSFSTLEIQRTEQGDSAMYLCASSSRGQTDGYTFGSGTRLTVV.

This clone was seen just once. The DNA of the CDR3 is TGTGCCAGCAGTCCCGTTAAAGCGGGGTTCTACAATGAGCAGTTCTTC. Amino acids: CASSPVKAGFYNEQFF. The rearrangement uses TRBV25-1 and TRBJ2-1, with TRBD2 identical over 7 bases. V shed 5 bases and J 3 bases; nucleotides not matched to a gene: 10. Germline assignment: CDR1 MGHDK and CDR2 SYGVNS. This CDR3 comprises 16 residues.